These 23 T cell receptor beta chains were sequenced from one sample in a study of cytomegalovirus exposure and HLA in healthy donors. A multiplex PCR was run with 60 Vbeta primers and 13 Jbeta primers. The method was immunoSEQ multiplex PCR; TCRdb's version includes in-frame clones alone and lacks a portion of them. In the table there are tens of thousands of clones, less than 80% of which are singletons. Sequencing was done on a sample of PBMCs. These receptors were collected from a woman in her 40s in good health and CMV-seropositive.

The chain carries TRBV15 and TRBJ2-7, with D maybe TRBD1 (6 bases). The CDR3 contains 14 residues. Germline V gives CDR1 LNHNV, CDR2 YYDKDF (reference sequence). Trimming cost V 8 bases and J 4 bases, with 18 bases left between them. The CDR3 DNA reads TGTGCCACCGCTCCGGGACACCTGCTTTACGAGCAGTACTTC. Translated, it gives CATAPGHLLYEQYF.

In DNA, the CDR3 is TGTGCCAGTAGGCCCGCAGGGGAATCAGGAAACACCATATATTTT. It yields the protein CASRPAGESGNTIYF. J is TRBJ1-3 and V is TRBV19, with D possibly matching TRBD1 (6 bases). Germline lookup yields CDR1 LNHDA and CDR2 SQIVND (reference sequence). Trimming shortened V by 6 bases and J by 4 bases, and 16 bases separated the two germline ends. The CDR3 totals 15 residues.

The V and J genes are TRBV7-6 and TRBJ2-3; 9 bases are a match to TRBD2. Looked up from germline, CDR1 is SGHVS and CDR2 is FNYEAQ. With 10 bases clipped from V and 0 bases from J, the junction kept 8 bases outside the gene matches. The length of the CDR3 is 15 residues. The CDR3 DNA follows: TGTGCCATCCAACGCGGGAGGGAGAGCACAGATACGCAGTATTTT. Its translation is CAIQRGRESTDTQYF.

This sequence joins TRBV10-2 and TRBJ1-1, with D maybe TRBD1 (6 bases). Germline loops: CDR1 WSHSY, CDR2 SAAADI. The length of the CDR3 is 14 residues. The V gene lost 2 bases and the J gene lost 4 bases, with 11 bases spanning the gap. Written as DNA, the CDR3 is TGCGCCAGCAGTGAGACAGGGAGAAGCACTGAAGCTTTCTTT. Translated: CASSETGRSTEAFF.

The chain joins TRBV11-2 to TRBJ1-1; a weak D match, TRBD1 (5 bases). Trimming shortened V by 2 bases and J by 5 bases, and 9 bases separated the two germline ends. The CDR3 runs to 13 residues. Per germline, CDR1 SGHAT and CDR2 FQNNGV. The CDR3, as DNA: TGTGCCAGCAGCTTACAGGGAACGACTGAAGCTTTCTTT. Translating it yields CASSLQGTTEAFF.

This clone was recorded a few times. This chain uses TRBV7-2 with TRBJ2-5, with a tentative D call TRBD1 (6 bases). CDR3 length: 13 residues. Looked up from germline, CDR1 is SGHTA and CDR2 is FQGNSA. Trimming took 4 bases from V and 6 from J, leaving 12 bases between them. The CDR3 is CASSSAQGKTQYF. The CDR3 nucleotides read TGTGCCAGCAGCTCGGCCCAGGGGAAGACCCAGTACTTC.

V is TRBV19 and J is TRBJ1-2; 7 nucleotides agree with TRBD1. The CDR3 consists of 15 residues. Germline V lookup: CDR1 LNHDA, CDR2 SQIVND (reference sequence). Trimming cost V 4 bases and J 0 bases; bases outside gene matches: 5. CDR3 in amino acids: CASSKEGATNYGYTF. Here the CDR3 DNA reads TGTGCCAGTAGTAAGGAGGGGGCAACTAACTATGGCTACACCTTC.

The rearrangement links TRBV5-1 to TRBJ2-1; 7 bases match TRBD2. V trimming: 0 bases; J trimming: 5 bases; junction bases outside the gene matches: 5. The CDR3 contains 15 residues. CDR1 and CDR2 (germline): SGHRS, YFSETQ. The CDR3 region has the DNA TGCGCCAGCAGCTTGGGAGGGAGGGCCAACAATGAGCAGTTCTTC. This gives the protein CASSLGGRANNEQFF.

The chain combines TRBV5-5 with TRBJ2-1; TRBD1 matches 7 bases. V lost 3 bases to trimming and J lost 7 bases; unmatched junction nucleotides: 7. Per the germline V gene, CDR1 is SGHKS and CDR2 is YYEKEE (reference sequence). This CDR3 spans 14 amino acids. CDR3 DNA: TGTGCCAGCAGCTCTACAGGGGCCGTGAATGAGCAGTTCTTC. Its translation is CASSSTGAVNEQFF.

This chain connects TRBV16 to TRBJ1-2; 8 bases are a match to TRBD1. Germline-derived CDR1 and CDR2 are KGHSY and FQNENV. The CDR3 length is 14 residues. The junction had 5 bases not matched to a gene; V was cut back by 6 bases and J by 2 bases. CDR3 loop: CASRRDRTNYGYTF. CDR3 DNA sequence: TGTGCCAGCAGAAGGGACAGGACAAACTATGGCTACACCTTC.

This clone was counted between two and nine times. The chain is built from TRBV6-5 and TRBJ2-7, with TRBD2 matching 8 bases. V lost 6 bases to trimming and J lost 3 bases; unmatched junction nucleotides: 4. This CDR3 has 13 amino acids. The germline CDR1 and CDR2 sequences are MNHEY and SVGAGI. CDR3 amino acids: CASRLADNYEQYF. The DNA for the CDR3 is TGTGCCAGCAGACTAGCGGACAACTACGAGCAGTACTTC.

The CDR3 protein is CASSIGGQGNYEQYF. The CDR3, as DNA: TGTGCCAGTAGTATCGGGGGACAGGGGAATTACGAGCAGTACTTC. The rearrangement uses TRBV19 and TRBJ2-7; the match to TRBD1 covers 10 bases. The germline V gene encodes CDR1 LNHDA and CDR2 SQIVND (reference sequence). The V segment lost 3 bases and the J segment 4 bases; nucleotides outside the gene matches: 6. The CDR3 has 15 amino acids.

The rearrangement joins TRBV18 to TRBJ2-2, with TRBD2 as a possible D gene (6 bases). This CDR3 has 13 residues. Trimming stripped 6 bases from V and 6 bases from J, with 11 bases between. CDR1 is KGHSH, CDR2 LQKENI, per germline. CDR3 sequence reads: CASSRERAGELFF. In DNA, the CDR3 is TGTGCCAGCTCCCGGGAGCGGGCCGGGGAGCTGTTTTTT.

The chain employs TRBV6-4 and TRBJ2-7; maybe TRBD2 (5 bases). Germline V CDR1 and CDR2: MRHNA, SNTAGT. Trimming left V 6 bases short and J 5 bases short, with 14 bases between. There are 13 residues in the CDR3. The CDR3: CASRTPEGNEQYF. Here the CDR3 DNA reads TGTGCCAGCAGGACCCCAGAGGGTAACGAGCAGTACTTC.

The chain is built from TRBV19 and TRBJ1-2; TRBD1 agrees at 9 bases. Germline CDR1 and CDR2: LNHDA and SQIVND (reference sequence). With 5 bases clipped from V and 6 bases from J, the junction kept 7 bases outside the gene matches. This CDR3 has 14 residues. Written as DNA, the CDR3 is TGTGCCAGTAGTGCGGGGACAGGGTTGGATGGCTACACCTTC. Its translation is CASSAGTGLDGYTF.

The chain links TRBV30 to TRBJ2-1; D is unclear. CDR1 and CDR2 (germline): GTSNPN, SVGIG (reference sequence). The CDR3 spans 15 residues. V lost 0 bases, J lost 7 bases, and 16 bases lay in between. CDR3 bases: TGTGCCTGGAGTGTACTGAGTTCGACACCGAATGAGCAGTTCTTC. Its translation is CAWSVLSSTPNEQFF. The full variable domain, completed using reference TRBV30 and TRBJ2-1, is SQTIHQWPATLVQPVGSPLSLECTVEGTSNPNLYWYRQAAGRGLQLLFYSVGIGQISSEVPQNLSASRPQDRQFILSSKKLLLSDSGFYLCAWSVLSSTPNEQFFGPGTRLTVL.

This chain connects TRBV4-2 to TRBJ2-1; 7 positions agree with TRBD2. The CDR3 length is 15 residues. The ends lost 0 bases at V and 9 bases at J; junction bases unmatched: 8. The germline V gene encodes CDR1 LGHNA and CDR2 YNFKEQ. The CDR3 reads CASSQDLTSWGEQFF. The CDR3 DNA follows: TGTGCCAGCAGCCAAGATCTGACTAGCTGGGGTGAGCAGTTCTTC.

This chain joins TRBV5-6 and TRBJ2-7; D is perhaps TRBD1 (6 bases). The ends were cut back, 4 bases at V and 0 bases at J, with 14 bases in the middle. The CDR3 has 15 residues. Per the germline V gene, CDR1 is SGHDT and CDR2 is YYEEEE. This chain's CDR3 is CASSPSDRFSYEQYF. Written as DNA, the CDR3 is TGTGCCAGCAGCCCTAGTGACAGGTTCTCCTACGAGCAGTACTTC. Full variable domain (missing parts from reference TRBV5-6 and TRBJ2-7): DAGVTQSPTHLIKTRGQQVTLRCSPKSGHDTVSWYQQALGQGPQFIFQYYEEEERQRGNFPDRFSGHQFPNYSSELNVNALLLGDSALYLCASSPSDRFSYEQYFGPGTRLTVT.

In its sample, this clone was seen many times. The CDR3 DNA reads as TGTGCCAGCACCAGGCAGGGGGATGAAGAGACCCAGTACTTC. This encodes CASTRQGDEETQYF. V and J are TRBV7-9 and TRBJ2-5, with TRBD1 matching over 7 bases. J was trimmed by 3 bases and V by 7 bases; bases with no gene match: 8. There are 14 residues in the CDR3. Germline values: CDR1 SEHNR, CDR2 FQNEAQ (reference sequence).

The chain couples TRBV11-2 to TRBJ2-7; 8 bases match TRBD1. Germline lookup yields CDR1 SGHAT and CDR2 FQNNGV. This CDR3 contains 15 residues. J gave up 1 base and V 6 bases, and 8 bases lay outside the gene matches. The CDR3 coding sequence is TGTGCCAGCAGTCCCGGACAGGGTCCTTCCTACGAGCAGTACTTC. Protein sequence: CASSPGQGPSYEQYF.

The V and J genes are TRBV18 and TRBJ2-1, with TRBD2 identical over 10 bases. The CDR3 is 16 amino acids. CDR1 is KGHSH, CDR2 LQKENI, per germline. The J segment lost 5 bases and the V segment lost 1 base, leaving 5 bases of the junction unmatched. The CDR3: CASSPLLAGGHNEQFF. The CDR3 DNA reads TGTGCCAGCTCACCACTATTAGCGGGAGGCCACAATGAGCAGTTCTTC.

V is TRBV4-1 and J is TRBJ1-4, with D hard to call. Trimming removed 5 bases at V and 6 bases at J, with 13 bases between. Germline V lookup: CDR1 MGHRA, CDR2 YSYEKL. This CDR3 has 14 residues. In nucleotides, the CDR3 is TGCGCCAGCAGCTGGGGAGTTGGGGATGAAAAACTGTTTTTT. It encodes CASSWGVGDEKLFF.

This rearrangement joins TRBV7-8 to TRBJ1-1; D is ambiguous. V lost 4 bases to trimming and J lost 4 bases, with 10 bases between them. CDR1 and CDR2 from the germline V gene are SGHVS and FQNEAQ. The CDR3 totals 13 residues. The CDR3 DNA is TGTGCCAGCAGCTACTCACGCGGCACTGAAGCTTTCTTT. This sequence encodes CASSYSRGTEAFF.